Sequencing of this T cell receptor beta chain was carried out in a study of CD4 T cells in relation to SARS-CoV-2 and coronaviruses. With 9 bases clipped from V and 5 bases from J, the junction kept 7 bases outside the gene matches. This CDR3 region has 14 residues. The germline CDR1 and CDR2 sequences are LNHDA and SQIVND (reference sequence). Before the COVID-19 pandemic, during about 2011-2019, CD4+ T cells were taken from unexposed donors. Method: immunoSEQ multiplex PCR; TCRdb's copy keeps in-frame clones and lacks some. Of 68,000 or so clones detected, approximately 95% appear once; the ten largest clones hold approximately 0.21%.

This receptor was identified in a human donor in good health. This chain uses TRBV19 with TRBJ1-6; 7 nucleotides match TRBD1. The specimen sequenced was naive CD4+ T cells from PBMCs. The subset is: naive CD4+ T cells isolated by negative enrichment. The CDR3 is CASHLGQNNSPLHF. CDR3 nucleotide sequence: TGTGCCAGCCACTTGGGACAGAATAATTCACCCCTCCACTTT.